The present T cell receptor beta chain was sequenced within a study of blood T cell repertoires in COVID-19. Seattle patients were enrolled while actively infected and followed longitudinally. Only in-frame clones appear in the TCRdb table, and some are missing; sequencing was by immunoSEQ multiplex PCR. This table holds fewer than 350,000 clones, approximately 87% found once. The V end lost 4 bases, the J end lost 3 bases, and 10 bases lay between the germline ends. Germline loops: CDR1 SNHLY, CDR2 FYNNEI. This CDR3 is 14 amino acids long. The receptor's source is a woman younger than 45 with COVID-19, enrolled during active disease. Sequencing used peripheral blood. The genes are TRBV2 and TRBJ1-5, with D unclear. CDR3 sequence: CASSALQPNQPQHF. Here the CDR3 DNA reads TGTGCCAGCAGTGCGTTACAGCCCAATCAGCCCCAGCATTTT.